This paragraph covers one T cell receptor (beta chain) sequence. This record belongs to a study of blood T cells in healthy people across ages. The CDR3 consists of 13 residues. From germline, CDR1 is SGHVS and CDR2 FNYEAQ. The V and J ends lost 6 bases and 3 bases respectively, with 11 bases between them. A second PCR, run for roughly 7 to 12 cycles, used a sample-barcoded 5' primer plus a J-beta primer mix. In TCRdb, the 5' RACE reads were re-called with MiXCR into one record per CDR3 protein. The repertoire holds approximately 690,000 distinct CDR3 sequences, with around 43% as singletons. Specimen: blood. The chain recombines TRBV7-6 with TRBJ1-1, with D tentatively TRBD1 (5 bases). The receptor was derived from a man older than 75 in good health. The CDR3 is CASREQEYTEAFF. CDR3 in DNA: TGTGCCAGCAGAGAACAGGAATACACTGAAGCTTTCTTT.